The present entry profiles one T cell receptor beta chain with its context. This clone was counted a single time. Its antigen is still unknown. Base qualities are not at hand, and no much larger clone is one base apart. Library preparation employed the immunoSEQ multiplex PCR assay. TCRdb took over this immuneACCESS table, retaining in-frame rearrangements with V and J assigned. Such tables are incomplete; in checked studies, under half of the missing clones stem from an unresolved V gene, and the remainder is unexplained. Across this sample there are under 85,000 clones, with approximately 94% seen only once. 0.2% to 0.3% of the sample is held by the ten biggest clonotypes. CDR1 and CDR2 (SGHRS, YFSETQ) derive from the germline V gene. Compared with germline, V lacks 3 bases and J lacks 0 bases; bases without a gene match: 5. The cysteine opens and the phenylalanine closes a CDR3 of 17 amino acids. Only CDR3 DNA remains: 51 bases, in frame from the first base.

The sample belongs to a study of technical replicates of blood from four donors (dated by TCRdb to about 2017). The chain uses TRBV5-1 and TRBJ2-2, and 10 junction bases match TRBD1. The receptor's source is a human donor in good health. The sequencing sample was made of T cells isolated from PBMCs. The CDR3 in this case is CASSSLDRGANTGELFF. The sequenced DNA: TGCGCCAGCAGCTCCCTGGACAGGGGGGCGAACACCGGGGAGCTGTTTTTT.